These T cell receptor beta chains were read from a single sample in a study of identifying expanded T cells in peripheral blood. TCRdb keeps only in-frame clones here, not all; method: immunoSEQ multiplex PCR. The table has tens of thousands of clones, around 86% seen once. The sample taken for sequencing was blood. The receptors were sampled from a person aged 18 to 75 in good health. Both conserved end residues are part of each CDR3. Each record gives: clone size, D gene, J gene, V gene, CDR3 length, CDR3 protein, CDR3 DNA. The D gene is left open where the match is weak. The size field is filled for only some rows; it gives once, few, many or a size class.

clone size: once; D gene: TRBD1; J gene: TRBJ2-7; V gene: TRBV5-1; CDR3 length: 14; CDR3 protein: CASSSGTGSYEQYF; CDR3 DNA: TGCGCCAGCAGCTCCGGGACAGGGTCCTACGAGCAGTACTTC
clone size: .; D gene: .; J gene: TRBJ2-3; V gene: TRBV7-9; CDR3 length: 16; CDR3 protein: CASSPFGTQGPDTQYF; CDR3 DNA: TGTGCCAGCAGCCCCTTCGGGACTCAAGGCCCAGATACGCAGTATTTT
clone size: .; D gene: .; J gene: TRBJ1-3; V gene: TRBV19; CDR3 length: 15; CDR3 protein: CASAGEQVSGNTIYF; CDR3 DNA: TGTGCCAGTGCTGGGGAACAAGTCTCTGGAAACACCATATATTTT
clone size: .; D gene: TRBD2; J gene: TRBJ2-5; V gene: TRBV9; CDR3 length: 14; CDR3 protein: CASSAGLAQETQYF; CDR3 DNA: TGTGCCAGCAGCGCGGGACTAGCGCAAGAGACCCAGTACTTC
clone size: .; D gene: .; J gene: TRBJ2-7; V gene: TRBV7-8; CDR3 length: 13; CDR3 protein: CASRRSGTYEQYF; CDR3 DNA: TGTGCCAGCAGACGTAGCGGAACCTACGAGCAGTACTTC
clone size: .; D gene: .; J gene: TRBJ1-4; V gene: TRBV19; CDR3 length: 14; CDR3 protein: CASSIGGPNEKLFF; CDR3 DNA: TGTGCCAGTAGTATTGGCGGGCCTAATGAAAAACTGTTTTTT
clone size: .; D gene: TRBD1; J gene: TRBJ2-5; V gene: TRBV5-1; CDR3 length: 15; CDR3 protein: CASSPGQGRGETQYF; CDR3 DNA: TGCGCCAGCAGCCCCGGACAGGGACGCGGAGAGACCCAGTACTTC
clone size: .; D gene: .; J gene: TRBJ2-5; V gene: TRBV7-3; CDR3 length: 15; CDR3 protein: CASSLTRTTGETQYF; CDR3 DNA: TGTGCCAGCAGCTTAACGAGGACTACGGGGGAGACCCAGTACTTC
clone size: .; D gene: .; J gene: TRBJ1-6; V gene: TRBV14; CDR3 length: 17; CDR3 protein: CASSQRQLSSYNSPLHF; CDR3 DNA: TGTGCCAGCAGCCAAAGACAGCTGAGCTCCTATAATTCACCCCTCCACTTT
clone size: .; D gene: .; J gene: TRBJ2-2; V gene: TRBV5-6; CDR3 length: 15; CDR3 protein: CASSLIYENTGELFF; CDR3 DNA: TGTGCCAGCAGCTTGATTTATGAGAACACCGGGGAGCTGTTTTTT
clone size: .; D gene: .; J gene: TRBJ1-2; V gene: TRBV19; CDR3 length: 14; CDR3 protein: CATRSGRANYGYTF; CDR3 DNA: TGTGCCACCCGGTCAGGGCGAGCTAACTATGGCTACACCTTC
clone size: .; D gene: .; J gene: TRBJ2-1; V gene: TRBV11-2; CDR3 length: 13; CDR3 protein: CASSFQGRYQQFF; CDR3 DNA: TGTGCCAGCAGCTTCCAAGGCCGCTACCAGCAGTTCTTC
clone size: .; D gene: TRBD2; J gene: TRBJ2-7; V gene: TRBV5-1; CDR3 length: 16; CDR3 protein: CASSLTTSGRDREQYF; CDR3 DNA: TGCGCCAGCAGCCTAACTACTAGCGGGAGAGATCGCGAGCAGTACTTC
clone size: .; D gene: .; J gene: TRBJ2-3; V gene: TRBV14; CDR3 length: 16; CDR3 protein: CASSQIPGPSTDTQYF; CDR3 DNA: TGTGCCAGCAGCCAAATCCCGGGACCGAGCACAGATACGCAGTATTTT
clone size: .; D gene: .; J gene: TRBJ1-1; V gene: TRBV2; CDR3 length: 13; CDR3 protein: CASSAGRNTEAFF; CDR3 DNA: TGTGCCAGCAGTGCTGGAAGGAACACTGAAGCTTTCTTT
clone size: .; D gene: .; J gene: TRBJ2-7; V gene: TRBV18; CDR3 length: 12; CDR3 protein: CASSPPGARQYF; CDR3 DNA: TGTGCCAGCTCACCACCAGGGGCGCGTCAGTACTTC
clone size: .; D gene: .; J gene: TRBJ1-4; V gene: TRBV19; CDR3 length: 15; CDR3 protein: CASSPGGVINEKLFF; CDR3 DNA: TGTGCCAGTAGCCCGGGGGGGGTGATTAATGAAAAACTGTTTTTT
clone size: .; D gene: .; J gene: TRBJ2-2; V gene: TRBV19; CDR3 length: 14; CDR3 protein: CASRDSGNTGELFF; CDR3 DNA: TGTGCCAGTAGGGATAGCGGCAACACCGGGGAGCTGTTTTTT
clone size: few; D gene: TRBD2; J gene: TRBJ2-2; V gene: TRBV10-2; CDR3 length: 13; CDR3 protein: CASSSGAAGELFF; CDR3 DNA: TGCGCCAGCAGTAGCGGGGCGGCCGGGGAGCTGTTTTTT
clone size: .; D gene: TRBD1; J gene: TRBJ2-1; V gene: TRBV11-2; CDR3 length: 14; CDR3 protein: CASVRDRGSDRQFF; CDR3 DNA: TGTGCCAGTGTTCGGGACAGGGGGTCGGACCGCCAGTTCTTC
clone size: .; D gene: .; J gene: TRBJ1-1; V gene: TRBV19; CDR3 length: 14; CDR3 protein: CASSIWGLDTEAFF; CDR3 DNA: TGTGCCAGTAGTATCTGGGGTCTCGACACTGAAGCTTTCTTT
clone size: .; D gene: TRBD2; J gene: TRBJ2-3; V gene: TRBV7-9; CDR3 length: 15; CDR3 protein: CASSLRGASTDTQYF; CDR3 DNA: TGTGCCAGCAGCCTGCGGGGGGCCAGCACAGATACGCAGTATTTT
clone size: .; D gene: TRBD1; J gene: TRBJ2-2; V gene: TRBV5-5; CDR3 length: 16; CDR3 protein: CASSSDRGANTGELFF; CDR3 DNA: TGTGCCAGCAGCTCTGACAGGGGGGCGAACACCGGGGAGCTGTTTTTT
clone size: once; D gene: .; J gene: TRBJ1-1; V gene: TRBV7-9; CDR3 length: 14; CDR3 protein: CASSFTEMNTEAFF; CDR3 DNA: TGTGCCAGCAGCTTCACAGAAATGAACACTGAAGCTTTCTTT
clone size: .; D gene: .; J gene: TRBJ1-2; V gene: TRBV6-5; CDR3 length: 15; CDR3 protein: CASSYRQTFNYGYTF; CDR3 DNA: TGTGCCAGCAGTTACAGGCAGACCTTTAACTATGGCTACACCTTC
clone size: once; D gene: TRBD1; J gene: TRBJ1-2; V gene: TRBV5-1; CDR3 length: 18; CDR3 protein: CASTAEMGQGAFRYGYTF; CDR3 DNA: TGCGCCAGCACGGCGGAAATGGGACAGGGGGCGTTCCGGTATGGCTACACCTTC
clone size: once; D gene: .; J gene: TRBJ1-3; V gene: TRBV9; CDR3 length: 15; CDR3 protein: CASSARDSSGNTIYF; CDR3 DNA: TGTGCCAGCAGCGCTCGGGATTCCTCTGGAAACACCATATATTTT